A single sample gave rise to the 19 T cell receptor beta chains below, sequenced in a study of cytomegalovirus exposure and HLA in healthy donors. Vbeta (60) and Jbeta (13) primers were used in the PCR. Only in-frame clones appear in the TCRdb table, and some are missing; sequencing was by immunoSEQ multiplex PCR. The sample has some 170,000 clones; around four fifths are singletons. Input material: PBMCs. All receptors come from a young man in good health and CMV-seropositive.

This clone was recorded once. The chain has TRBV27 and TRBJ1-1; no clear D gene. The V end was cut by 8 bases, the J end by 3 bases, with 22 bases between. Germline V gene sequence: CDR1 MNHEY, CDR2 SMNVEV (reference sequence). The CDR3 is 16 residues long. The CDR3 loop is CASAFSRRTDYTEAFF. The CDR3 DNA follows: TGTGCCAGCGCCTTTAGCCGACGGACTGACTACACTGAAGCTTTCTTT.

The chain links TRBV27 to TRBJ2-7; TRBD2 is a possible D gene (5 bases). Germline values: CDR1 MNHEY, CDR2 SMNVEV (reference sequence). This CDR3 contains 12 residues. The V end lost 6 bases, the J end lost 2 bases, and 8 bases lay between the germline ends. CDR3 sequence: CASSRGPYEQYF. Written as DNA, the CDR3 is TGTGCCAGCAGCCGAGGGCCCTACGAGCAGTACTTC.

The J gene is TRBJ2-7, the V gene TRBV6-1; tentative D call: TRBD2 (5 bases). V was cut by 6 bases and J by 5 bases, with 17 bases left in between. Germline V gene lookup returns CDR1 MNHNS and CDR2 SASEGT. There are 14 residues in the CDR3. CDR3 coding DNA: TGTGCCAGCAGCCCGGGCCTCGAGACTAACGAGCAGTACTTC. Translating gives CASSPGLETNEQYF.

The chain combines TRBV5-4 with TRBJ2-3; 8 bases are a match to TRBD2. The CDR3 runs to 16 residues. Germline CDR1 SGHNT, CDR2 YYREEE (reference sequence). V gave up 4 bases and J gave up 2 bases; unmatched junction bases: 9. The DNA for the CDR3 is TGTGCCAGCAGCCATTTACTAGCGGAGCCCACAGATACGCAGTATTTT. Protein product: CASSHLLAEPTDTQYF.

This clone showed up just a few times. This sequence joins TRBV28 and TRBJ1-2; no reliable D call. The CDR3 is made up of 12 amino acids. Germline-derived CDR1 and CDR2 are MDHEN and SYDVKM. V lost 3 bases to trimming and J lost 4 bases, with 6 bases between them. CDR3 DNA: TGTGCCAGCAGTTTCGAGGCCTATGGCTACACCTTC. Translating it yields CASSFEAYGYTF.

This chain uses TRBV6-1 with TRBJ2-2; no clear D gene. The V gene's germline CDR1 is MNHNS and CDR2 SASEGT. CDR3 size: 13 residues. Trimming cost V 6 bases and J 6 bases, with 11 bases left between them. This CDR3 is CASSPLESGELFF. The CDR3, as DNA: TGTGCCAGCAGCCCCCTGGAGTCCGGGGAGCTGTTTTTT.

The chain uses TRBV5-1 and TRBJ1-1; 8 bases agree with TRBD1. The CDR3 sequence is 14 residues long. J gave up 1 base and V 5 bases, and 4 bases lay outside the gene matches. Germline values: CDR1 SGHRS, CDR2 YFSETQ. CDR3 residues: CASRPGTGNTEAFF. DNA for the CDR3: TGCGCCAGCAGACCCGGGACAGGGAACACTGAAGCTTTCTTT.

The chain recombines TRBV7-2 with TRBJ1-3; no clear D. Trimming took off 2 bases at V and 9 bases at J, with 8 bases between the two ends. Germline V lookup: CDR1 SGHTA, CDR2 FQGNSA. This CDR3 is 12 amino acids long. CDR3 coding DNA: TGTGCCAGCAGCTTATTCGGTAGCACCATATATTTT. This sequence encodes CASSLFGSTIYF.

Worth noting for this clone: A read error may account for a junction end that differs from germline. The CDR3, as DNA: TGTGCCAGCTCACCCGGCGCCTCGGGGATTTTGGATTTT. Its translation: CASSPGASGILDF. This chain joins TRBV18 and TRBJ1-5; D gene ambiguous. Germline assignment: CDR1 KGHSH and CDR2 LQKENI. CDR3 length equals 13 residues.

The chain joins TRBV6-5 to TRBJ2-5; 9 positions match TRBD1. The CDR3 consists of 15 residues. Germline V gene lookup returns CDR1 MNHEY and CDR2 SVGAGI. J gave up 1 base and V 5 bases, and 5 bases lay outside the gene matches. CDR3 residues: CASSTRDRAQETQYF. The CDR3, as DNA: TGTGCCAGCAGTACCCGGGACAGGGCCCAAGAGACCCAGTACTTC.

The chain has TRBV5-5 and TRBJ2-7; D unclear. Germline values: CDR1 SGHKS, CDR2 YYEKEE (reference sequence). V was clipped by 0 bases and J by 0 bases, with 7 bases between them. This CDR3 is 14 amino acids long. The CDR3 protein is CASSLGRNSYEQYF. DNA for the CDR3: TGTGCCAGCAGCTTGGGGCGGAACTCCTACGAGCAGTACTTC.

The chain is built from TRBV7-9 and TRBJ2-7, with a weak D call TRBD2 (6 bases). Trimming took 5 bases from V and 3 from J, leaving 14 bases between them. In germline, CDR1 is SEHNR, CDR2 FQNEAQ (reference sequence). The CDR3 length is 14 residues. CDR3 DNA: TGTGCCAGCAGCACTACCGGGACTCGCTACGAGCAGTACTTC. It translates to CASSTTGTRYEQYF. The complete variable domain, with remaining parts taken from reference TRBV7-9 and TRBJ2-7, reads DTGVSQNPRHKITKRGQNVTFRCDPISEHNRLYWYRQTLGQGPEFLTYFQNEAQLEKSRLLSDRFSAERPKGSFSTLEIQRTEQGDSAMYLCASSTTGTRYEQYFGPGTRLTVT.

The chain couples TRBV28 to TRBJ1-2, with a weak D call TRBD1 (5 bases). This CDR3 comprises 15 residues. V was cut by 6 bases and J by 7 bases, with 21 bases left in between. Germline CDR1 reads MDHEN; CDR2 reads SYDVKM. CDR3 protein: CASRPGVGTVLGYTF. The DNA of the CDR3 is TGTGCCAGCAGACCGGGGGTAGGGACGGTTCTTGGCTACACCTTC.

The rearrangement links TRBV19 to TRBJ1-5; a possible D gene is TRBD1 (5 bases). V was shortened by 5 bases and J by 4 bases, with 15 bases between the two germline ends. Germline loops: CDR1 LNHDA, CDR2 SQIVND (reference sequence). This CDR3 is built from 15 residues. The CDR3 protein is CASSSSQVGNQPQHF. For the CDR3, the DNA is TGTGCCAGTAGTTCGTCACAGGTCGGGAATCAGCCCCAGCATTTT. Based on the CDR3 plus reference TRBV19 and TRBJ1-5, the full variable domain is DGGITQSPKYLFRKEGQNVTLSCEQNLNHDAMYWYRQDPGQGLRLIYYSQIVNDFQKGDIAEGYSVSREKKESFPLTVTSAQKNPTAFYLCASSSSQVGNQPQHFGDGTRLSIL.

This clone came up once. The CDR3 region is CASSDSRDTQYF. CDR3 in DNA: TGTGCCAGCAGTGACTCGAGGGATACGCAGTATTTT. This chain uses TRBV6-4 with TRBJ2-3; D gene ambiguous. The CDR3 has 12 residues. The germline CDR1 and CDR2 sequences are MRHNA and SNTAGT. The V end was cut by 0 bases, the J end by 6 bases, with 4 bases between.

This chain links TRBV5-1 with TRBJ2-5; a weak D match, TRBD2 (5 bases). This CDR3 comprises 18 residues. V was trimmed by 6 bases and J by 0 bases, leaving 24 bases between them. Per germline, CDR1 SGHRS and CDR2 YFSETQ. Here the CDR3 DNA reads TGCGCCAGCACCCCAATGGCCCGGAGCGGATTATACCAAGAGACCCAGTACTTC. Translating gives CASTPMARSGLYQETQYF.

This sequence joins TRBV7-9 and TRBJ2-6; 7 bases are shared with TRBD1. After removal of 5 bases from V and 2 bases from J, the junction contained 6 bases not matched to a gene. The CDR3 loop spans 16 amino acids. Germline CDR1 and CDR2: SEHNR and FQNEAQ (reference sequence). The CDR3 sequence is CASSQTGTAGANVLTF. In DNA form, the CDR3 reads TGTGCCAGCAGCCAGACAGGGACGGCTGGGGCCAACGTCCTGACTTTC. Combining the CDR3 with reference TRBV7-9 and TRBJ2-6 gives the whole variable domain DTGVSQNPRHKITKRGQNVTFRCDPISEHNRLYWYRQTLGQGPEFLTYFQNEAQLEKSRLLSDRFSAERPKGSFSTLEIQRTEQGDSAMYLCASSQTGTAGANVLTFGAGSRLTVL.

This clone has a handful of counts. The chain couples TRBV9 to TRBJ2-2; D gene uncertain. Germline CDR1 SGDLS, CDR2 YYNGEE. This CDR3 has 13 residues. V lost 3 bases to trimming and J lost 4 bases, with 7 bases between them. CDR3 in amino acids: CASSAQFTGELFF. CDR3 sequence (DNA): TGTGCCAGCAGCGCACAATTCACCGGGGAGCTGTTTTTT. The entire variable domain, with the rest obtained from reference TRBV9 and TRBJ2-2, is as follows: DSGVTQTPKHLITATGQRVTLRCSPRSGDLSVYWYQQSLDQGLQFLIQYYNGEERAKGNILERFSAQQFPDLHSELNLSSLELGDSALYFCASSAQFTGELFFGEGSRLTVL.

This sequence joins TRBV6-5 and TRBJ2-7; D unclear. This CDR3 is built from 13 residues. Between the trimmed V and J ends, which lost 6 bases and 2 bases, there was a span of 11 bases. Germline loops: CDR1 MNHEY, CDR2 SVGAGI. The CDR3 here is CASSSSIPYEQYF. The CDR3 coding sequence is TGTGCCAGCAGCTCAAGCATCCCCTACGAGCAGTACTTC.